These 27 T cell receptor beta chains were sequenced from one sample in a study of blood T cells in healthy people across ages. For the second PCR, which ran for about 7 to 11 cycles, a sample-barcoded 5' primer and a J-beta primer mix were used. TCRdb re-derived calls from the 5' RACE reads in MiXCR, one entry per CDR3 protein. The sample carries approximately 1.5 million distinct CDR3 sequences, 30% to 35% recorded once. The sequenced sample was blood. The receptor source for this set is a woman in her twenties or thirties in good health.

Here the CDR3 DNA reads TGTGCCAGCAGCTTAGAAGTAGCTGGGAGCACTGAAGCTTTCTTT. Amino acids: CASSLEVAGSTEAFF. The chain uses TRBV7-6 and TRBJ1-1, with D hard to call. Germline V CDR1 and CDR2: SGHVS, FNYEAQ. The CDR3 runs to 15 residues. V lost 1 base and J lost 4, with 13 bases in between.

J is TRBJ2-5 and V is TRBV9, with D unresolved. There are 12 residues in the CDR3. V was shortened by 7 bases and J by 4 bases, with 11 bases between the two germline ends. The germline gives CDR1 SGDLS, CDR2 YYNGEE. The CDR3 DNA reads TGTGCCAGCGGGGAAACGGCAGAGACCCAGTACTTC. Amino acids: CASGETAETQYF.

Written as DNA, the CDR3 is TGCAGTGCTATCGGGGGGACTAGCGCTTACTACGAGCAGTACTTC. Protein sequence: CSAIGGTSAYYEQYF. The rearrangement links TRBV20-1 to TRBJ2-7; 10 positions agree with TRBD2. V lost 4 bases to trimming and J lost 3 bases; unmatched junction nucleotides: 9. The germline gives CDR1 DFQATT, CDR2 SNEGSKA (reference sequence). CDR3 size: 15 residues.

J is TRBJ2-7 and V is TRBV20-1; D gene ambiguous. Trimming took 2 bases from V and 6 from J, leaving 23 bases between them. The germline V gene has CDR1 DFQATT and CDR2 SNEGSKA (reference sequence). The CDR3 spans 16 residues. The CDR3 region has the DNA TGCAGTGCTAGACCAATTGTGGCTTTTGAAGGGTCCGAGCAGTACTTC. This translates into CSARPIVAFEGSEQYF.

In this sample, this clonotype turned up many times. This rearrangement joins TRBV29-1 to TRBJ2-1; D not resolved. Looked up from germline, CDR1 is SQVTM and CDR2 is ANQGSEA. This CDR3 has 13 amino acids. V lost 3 bases, J lost 6 bases, and 12 bases lay in between. CDR3: CSVDPHPGNEQFF. CDR3 nucleotide sequence: TGCAGCGTTGACCCTCATCCAGGCAATGAGCAGTTCTTC.

This clonotype was seen at least ten times. The chain joins TRBV5-1 to TRBJ1-6; a weak D match, TRBD1 (6 bases). V was cut by 0 bases and J by 0 bases, with 13 bases left in between. Germline-derived CDR1 and CDR2 are SGHRS and YFSETQ. The CDR3 runs to 18 residues. CDR3 region: CASSLAGTLSSYNSPLHF. The CDR3 DNA sequence: TGCGCCAGCAGCTTGGCTGGGACATTGAGCTCCTATAATTCACCCCTCCACTTT. Looking up the rest from reference TRBV5-1 and TRBJ1-6 gives the full variable domain: KAGVTQTPRYLIKTRGQQVTLSCSPISGHRSVSWYQQTPGQGLQFLFEYFSETQRNKGNFPGRFSGRQFSNSRSEMNVSTLELGDSALYLCASSLAGTLSSYNSPLHFGNGTRLTVT.

The chain uses TRBV11-2 and TRBJ2-3; 8 nucleotides line up with TRBD1. Germline assignment: CDR1 SGHAT and CDR2 FQNNGV. The CDR3 spans 16 residues. V lost 1 base, J lost 2 bases, and 5 bases stayed unmatched. CDR3 amino acids: CASSLAQGATTDTQYF. For the CDR3, the DNA is TGTGCCAGCAGCTTAGCCCAGGGGGCGACCACAGATACGCAGTATTTT.

A remark on this clonotype: A much larger clone sits a single nucleotide away, making a read error possible. The genes are TRBV7-9 and TRBJ2-1; 8 nucleotides align to TRBD2. This CDR3 has 16 residues. Germline CDR1 reads SEHNR; CDR2 reads FQNEAQ (reference sequence). In DNA form, the CDR3 reads TGTGCCAGCAGCCCATTAGCGGGGTCACCCTACAATGTGCAGTTCTTC. Its protein product is CASSPLAGSPYNVQFF.

The rearrangement joins TRBV7-9 to TRBJ2-1; D may be TRBD2 (6 bases). The CDR3 length is 15 residues. V lost 9 bases, J lost 6 bases, and 21 bases lay in between. In germline, CDR1 is SEHNR, CDR2 FQNEAQ (reference sequence). CDR3 DNA: TGTGCCAGTCGCCCCAGGACTATCGGTCTCAATGAGCAGTTCTTC. Translation: CASRPRTIGLNEQFF.

Note on this clonotype: A single base separates this from a much larger clone, so it may be a read error. The chain combines TRBV29-1 with TRBJ2-5; TRBD1 aligns across 7 bases. Trimming removed 7 bases from V and 11 bases from J; junction bases left unmatched: 13. This CDR3 has 12 residues. In germline, CDR1 is SQVTM, CDR2 ANQGSEA. The CDR3 DNA reads as TGCAGCGCCGAACAGGGGTCCTACGTGCAGTACTTC. It is translated as CSAEQGSYVQYF.

This clonotype appeared a few times. The V gene is TRBV7-3, the J gene TRBJ2-3, with TRBD1 matching 9 bases. The CDR3 is made up of 17 amino acids. V was pared by 1 base and J by 2 bases, with 7 bases of the junction left unmatched. From germline, CDR1 is SGHTA and CDR2 FQGTGA. The CDR3 DNA reads as TGTGCCAGCAGCTTAAGGGGCCGGGACAGGGTCACAGATACGCAGTATTTT. Protein: CASSLRGRDRVTDTQYF. Full variable domain (rest looked up from reference TRBV7-3 and TRBJ2-3): GAGVSQTPSNKVTEKGKYVELRCDPISGHTALYWYRQSLGQGPEFLIYFQGTGAADDSGLPNDRFFAVRPEGSVSTLKIQRTERGDSAVYLCASSLRGRDRVTDTQYFGPGTRLTVL.

The rearrangement uses TRBV9 and TRBJ2-1; TRBD2 aligns across 8 bases. J gave up 5 bases and V 0 bases, and 7 bases lay outside the gene matches. The CDR3 consists of 16 residues. The V gene's germline CDR1 is SGDLS and CDR2 YYNGEE. The CDR3 DNA sequence: TGTGCCAGCAGCGTAGGATTTGCGGGGGGCAACAATGAGCAGTTCTTC. Amino acid sequence: CASSVGFAGGNNEQFF.

The chain links TRBV6-2 or TRBV6-3 to TRBJ1-1, with TRBD1 matching over 9 bases. Per germline, CDR1 MNHEY and CDR2 SVGEGT. This CDR3 is 21 amino acids long. V shed 2 bases, J shed 5 bases, and the junction held 24 bases outside the gene matches. CDR3 protein: CASSYPGLNRGRIIARTEAFF. Written as DNA, the CDR3 is TGTGCCAGCAGTTACCCGGGACTAAACAGGGGGCGCATCATAGCTCGGACTGAAGCTTTCTTT.

This clonotype was seen repeatedly, ten times or more. This sequence joins TRBV12-3 or TRBV12-4 and TRBJ2-6; D unresolved. The CDR3 contains 14 residues. The germline V and J ends were trimmed by 6 bases and 0 bases, with 6 bases remaining between them. The CDR3: CASRSGSGANVLTF. The DNA for the CDR3 is TGTGCCAGCAGGTCCGGCTCTGGGGCCAACGTCCTGACTTTC.

This clonotype was seen more than once but under ten times. V usage is TRBV7-3 and J usage is TRBJ2-1; TRBD2 agrees at 10 bases. The V segment lost 5 bases and the J segment 5 bases; nucleotides outside the gene matches: 12. CDR1 SGHTA and CDR2 FQGTGA come from the germline V gene. This CDR3 contains 17 residues. The CDR3 here is CASSRRLAGVWHNEQFF. For the CDR3, the DNA is TGTGCCAGCAGCCGGAGGCTAGCGGGAGTTTGGCACAATGAGCAGTTCTTC. The whole variable domain, remainder taken from reference TRBV7-3 and TRBJ2-1, is GAGVSQTPSNKVTEKGKYVELRCDPISGHTALYWYRQSLGQGPEFLIYFQGTGAADDSGLPNDRFFAVRPEGSVSTLKIQRTERGDSAVYLCASSRRLAGVWHNEQFFGPGTRLTVL.

The chain employs TRBV7-9 and TRBJ2-3; D unresolved. Looked up from germline, CDR1 is SEHNR and CDR2 is FQNEAQ (reference sequence). The CDR3 contains 14 residues. V was pared by 1 base and J by 5 bases, with 10 bases between. CDR3 amino acids: CASSLGPSRDTQYF. Here the CDR3 DNA reads TGTGCCAGCAGCTTAGGGCCATCCAGAGATACGCAGTATTTT. The variable domain in full, with the rest retrieved from reference TRBV7-9 and TRBJ2-3, is DTGVSQNPRHKITKRGQNVTFRCDPISEHNRLYWYRQTLGQGPEFLTYFQNEAQLEKSRLLSDRFSAERPKGSFSTLEIQRTEQGDSAMYLCASSLGPSRDTQYFGPGTRLTVL.

This clonotype was seen a few times. This chain uses TRBV9 with TRBJ2-1; 10 bases align to TRBD2. In germline, CDR1 is SGDLS, CDR2 YYNGEE. With 4 bases clipped from V and 5 bases from J, the junction kept 6 bases outside the gene matches. CDR3 length: 15 residues. CDR3 sequence: CASSLSGGRNNEQFF. In DNA form, the CDR3 reads TGTGCCAGCAGCCTTAGCGGGGGGAGAAACAATGAGCAGTTCTTC.

The chain has TRBV6-1 and TRBJ1-1; TRBD1 matches at 7 bases. CDR1 is MNHNS, CDR2 SASEGT, per germline. The V and J ends lost 0 bases and 11 bases, in that order; junction bases with no gene match: 9. This CDR3 is 14 amino acids long. In DNA, the CDR3 is TGTGCCAGCAGTGAAGCGGATTTAACAGGGGAGGCTTTCTTT. This gives the protein CASSEADLTGEAFF.

This clonotype was seen at least ten times. The J gene is TRBJ1-2, the V gene TRBV11-2, with D maybe TRBD1 (6 bases). Trimming pared 0 bases from V and 4 bases from J, leaving 12 bases between. The CDR3 runs to 15 residues. Germline CDR1 reads SGHAT; CDR2 reads FQNNGV. The CDR3 DNA follows: TGTGCCAGCAGCTTAGAATCCGCGGGGGCCTATGGCTACACCTTC. The encoded protein is CASSLESAGAYGYTF. Filled out from reference TRBV11-2 and TRBJ1-2, the complete variable domain reads EAGVAQSPRYKIIEKRQSVAFWCNPISGHATLYWYQQILGQGPKLLIQFQNNGVVDDSQLPKDRFSAERLKGVDSTLKIQPAKLEDSAVYLCASSLESAGAYGYTFGSGTRLTVV.

This clonotype was recorded many times. The V and J genes are TRBV29-1 and TRBJ2-7, with a possible D match to TRBD1 (6 bases). V was clipped by 3 bases and J by 5 bases, with 11 bases between them. CDR1 is SQVTM, CDR2 ANQGSEA, per germline. The CDR3 loop spans 12 amino acids. The CDR3 nucleotides are TGCAGCGTTGACCTACAGGGCCACGAGCAGTACTTC. Translation: CSVDLQGHEQYF.

J is TRBJ2-4 and V is TRBV30; 8 bases fit TRBD2. Germline V gives CDR1 GTSNPN, CDR2 SVGIG (reference sequence). The CDR3 consists of 17 residues. V lost 0 bases, J lost 13 bases, and 20 bases stayed unmatched. CDR3 loop: CAWSVRTGGRPQLEQYF. The CDR3, as DNA: TGTGCCTGGAGTGTACGCACCGGCGGGAGGCCTCAATTAGAGCAGTACTTC.

At least ten counts were recorded for this clonotype. The chain employs TRBV20-1 and TRBJ1-2; D is ambiguous. The CDR3 extends over 13 amino acids. Trimming took 1 base from V and 8 from J, leaving 14 bases between them. The germline V gene has CDR1 DFQATT and CDR2 SNEGSKA (reference sequence). CDR3 sequence: CSARGRQDQGYTF. The CDR3 DNA sequence: TGCAGTGCTAGAGGGCGACAAGACCAGGGCTACACCTTC.

This clonotype was counted ten times or more. The chain combines TRBV7-2 with TRBJ2-1; D might be TRBD2 (5 bases). Deletions cut 3 bases from V and 1 base from J, with 10 bases between. The V gene's germline CDR1 is SGHTA and CDR2 FQGNSA. The CDR3 contains 15 residues. CDR3 sequence (DNA): TGTGCCAGCAGCTTTCGGACTTATTCCTACAATGAGCAGTTCTTC. This gives the protein CASSFRTYSYNEQFF.

This chain links TRBV27 with TRBJ2-1; 8 positions agree with TRBD1. The CDR3 runs to 15 residues. Germline CDR1 is MNHEY and CDR2 is SMNVEV (reference sequence). After removal of 11 bases from V and 0 bases from J, the junction contained 9 bases not matched to a gene. CDR3 sequence: CAGGIGTGSYNEQFF. CDR3 bases: TGTGCCGGCGGGATTGGGACAGGCTCCTACAATGAGCAGTTCTTC.

This chain joins TRBV4-2 and TRBJ1-4; possible D gene TRBD1, 5 bases. The CDR3 sequence is 15 residues long. Per the germline V gene, CDR1 is LGHNA and CDR2 is YNFKEQ. Between the trimmed V and J ends, which lost 1 base and 8 bases, there was a span of 14 bases. CDR3 sequence: CASSQGRQGREKLFF. CDR3 coding DNA: TGTGCCAGCAGCCAAGGGCGGCAGGGAAGGGAAAAACTGTTTTTT.

A note on this clonotype: This could be a read error, since a much larger clone is one nucleotide away. V gene TRBV6-5 combines with J gene TRBJ1-2; D not resolved. The length of the CDR3 is 13 residues. Per the germline V gene, CDR1 is MNHEY and CDR2 is SVGAGI. V lost 5 bases, J lost 4 bases, and 11 bases lay in between. The chain's CDR3 is CASSRTNCYGYTF. The CDR3 DNA is TGTGCCAGCAGTCGGACCAACTGCTATGGCTACACCTTC.

The V call is TRBV3-1, the J call TRBJ1-5; D call uncertain. Germline CDR1 LGHDT, CDR2 YNNKEL (reference sequence). With 0 bases removed from V and 4 bases from J, the gap between germline ends came to 7 bases. CDR3 length equals 14 residues. In nucleotides, the CDR3 is TGTGCCAGCAGCCAAGAGCCAGGTAATCAGCCCCAGCATTTT. It translates to CASSQEPGNQPQHF.